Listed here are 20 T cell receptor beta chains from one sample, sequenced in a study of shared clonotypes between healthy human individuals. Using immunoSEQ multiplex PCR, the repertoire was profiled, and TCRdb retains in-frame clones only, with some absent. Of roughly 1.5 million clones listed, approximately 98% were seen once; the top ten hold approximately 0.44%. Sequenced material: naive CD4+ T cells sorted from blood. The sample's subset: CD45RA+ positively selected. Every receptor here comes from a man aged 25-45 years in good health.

CDR3 residues: CASSLNGPQPQHF. Written as DNA, the CDR3 is TGTGCCAGCAGTTTAAACGGGCCGCAGCCCCAGCATTTT. This chain joins TRBV27 and TRBJ1-5; the D is unclear. CDR3 size: 13 residues. Germline CDR1 MNHEY, CDR2 SMNVEV (reference sequence). Trimming took off 2 bases at V and 7 bases at J, with 9 bases between the two ends.

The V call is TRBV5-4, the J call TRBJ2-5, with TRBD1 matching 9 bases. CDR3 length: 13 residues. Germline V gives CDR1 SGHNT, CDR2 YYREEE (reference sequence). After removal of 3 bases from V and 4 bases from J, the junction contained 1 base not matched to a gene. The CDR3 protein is CASSWDRAETQYF. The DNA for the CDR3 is TGTGCCAGCAGCTGGGACAGGGCAGAGACCCAGTACTTC.

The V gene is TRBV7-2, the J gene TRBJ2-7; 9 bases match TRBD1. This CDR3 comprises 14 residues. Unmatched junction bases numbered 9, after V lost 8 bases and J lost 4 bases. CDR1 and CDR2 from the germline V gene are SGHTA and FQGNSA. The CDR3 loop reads CASAIGTGWYEQYF. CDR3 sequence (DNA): TGTGCCAGCGCAATAGGGACAGGGTGGTACGAGCAGTACTTC.

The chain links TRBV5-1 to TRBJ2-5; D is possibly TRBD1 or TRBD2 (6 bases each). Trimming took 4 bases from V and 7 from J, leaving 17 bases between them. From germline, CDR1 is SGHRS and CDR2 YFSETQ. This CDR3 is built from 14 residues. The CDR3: CASSGTWAQGTQYF. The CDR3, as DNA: TGCGCCAGCAGCGGGACTTGGGCACAGGGGACCCAGTACTTC. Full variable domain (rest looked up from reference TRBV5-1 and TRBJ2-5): KAGVTQTPRYLIKTRGQQVTLSCSPISGHRSVSWYQQTPGQGLQFLFEYFSETQRNKGNFPGRFSGRQFSNSRSEMNVSTLELGDSALYLCASSGTWAQGTQYFGPGTRLLVL.

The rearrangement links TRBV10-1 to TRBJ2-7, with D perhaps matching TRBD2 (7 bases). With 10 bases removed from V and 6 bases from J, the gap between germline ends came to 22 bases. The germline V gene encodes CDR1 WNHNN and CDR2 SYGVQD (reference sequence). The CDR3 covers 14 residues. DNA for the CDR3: TGCGCCACCTTTCAAAGGGGGGGGGTCTCCGAGCAGTACTTC. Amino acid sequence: CATFQRGGVSEQYF.

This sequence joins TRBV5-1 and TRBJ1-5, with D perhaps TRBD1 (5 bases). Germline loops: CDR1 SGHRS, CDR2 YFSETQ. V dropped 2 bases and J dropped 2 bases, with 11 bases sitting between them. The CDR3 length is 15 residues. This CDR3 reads CASSLQAGGNQPQHF. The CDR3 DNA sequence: TGCGCCAGCAGCTTACAGGCCGGGGGCAATCAGCCCCAGCATTTT.

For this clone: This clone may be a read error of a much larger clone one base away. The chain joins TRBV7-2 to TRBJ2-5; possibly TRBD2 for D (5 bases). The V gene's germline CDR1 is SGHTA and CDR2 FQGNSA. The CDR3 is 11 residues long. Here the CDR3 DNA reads TGTGCCAGCAGCGTAGCGGAGACCCAGTACTTC. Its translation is CASSVAETQYF.

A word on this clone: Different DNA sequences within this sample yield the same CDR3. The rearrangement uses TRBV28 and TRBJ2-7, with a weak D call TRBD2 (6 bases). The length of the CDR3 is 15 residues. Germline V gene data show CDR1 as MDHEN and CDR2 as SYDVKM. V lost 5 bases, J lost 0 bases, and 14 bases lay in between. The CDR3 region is CASSASGTSSYEQYF. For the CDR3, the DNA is TGTGCCAGCAGTGCCTCCGGGACTTCCTCCTACGAGCAGTACTTC.

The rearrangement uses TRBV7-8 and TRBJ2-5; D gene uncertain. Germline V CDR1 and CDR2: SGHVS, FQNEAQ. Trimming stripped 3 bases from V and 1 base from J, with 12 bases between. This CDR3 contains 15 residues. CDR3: CASSFWRNLQETQYF. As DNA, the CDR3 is TGTGCCAGCAGCTTCTGGCGCAACCTCCAAGAGACCCAGTACTTC. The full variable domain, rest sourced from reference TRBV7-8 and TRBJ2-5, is GAGVSQSPRYKVAKRGQDVALRCDPISGHVSLFWYQQALGQGPEFLTYFQNEAQLDKSGLPSDRFFAERPEGSVSTLKIQRTQQEDSAVYLCASSFWRNLQETQYFGPGTRLLVL.

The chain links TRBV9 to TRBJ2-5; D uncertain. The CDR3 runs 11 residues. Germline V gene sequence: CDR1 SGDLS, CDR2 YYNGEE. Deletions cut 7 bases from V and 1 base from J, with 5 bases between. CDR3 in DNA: TGTGCCAGCGGGCCCCAAGAGACCCAGTACTTC. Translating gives CASGPQETQYF.

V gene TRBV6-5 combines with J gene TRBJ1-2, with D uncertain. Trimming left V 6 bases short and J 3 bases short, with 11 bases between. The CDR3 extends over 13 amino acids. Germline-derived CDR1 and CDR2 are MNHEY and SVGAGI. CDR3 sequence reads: CASSRREDYGYTF. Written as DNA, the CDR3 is TGTGCCAGCAGCCGACGGGAGGACTATGGCTACACCTTC.

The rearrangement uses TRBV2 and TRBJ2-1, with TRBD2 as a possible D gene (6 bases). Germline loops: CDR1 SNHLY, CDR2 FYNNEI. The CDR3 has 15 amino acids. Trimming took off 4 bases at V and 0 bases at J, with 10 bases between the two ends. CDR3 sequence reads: CASSGDWSSYNEQFF. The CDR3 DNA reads TGTGCCAGCAGTGGGGACTGGAGCTCCTACAATGAGCAGTTCTTC. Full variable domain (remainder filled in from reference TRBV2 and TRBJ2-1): EPEVTQTPSHQVTQMGQEVILRCVPISNHLYFYWYRQILGQKVEFLVSFYNNEISEKSEIFDDQFSVERPDGSNFTLKIRSTKLEDSAMYFCASSGDWSSYNEQFFGPGTRLTVL.

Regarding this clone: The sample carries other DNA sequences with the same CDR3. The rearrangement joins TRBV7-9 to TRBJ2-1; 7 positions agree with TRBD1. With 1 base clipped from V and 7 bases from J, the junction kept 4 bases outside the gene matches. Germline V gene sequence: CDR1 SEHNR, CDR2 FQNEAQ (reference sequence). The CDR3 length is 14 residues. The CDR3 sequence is CASSLGDRVNEQFF. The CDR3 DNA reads TGTGCCAGCAGCTTAGGAGACAGGGTGAATGAGCAGTTCTTC.

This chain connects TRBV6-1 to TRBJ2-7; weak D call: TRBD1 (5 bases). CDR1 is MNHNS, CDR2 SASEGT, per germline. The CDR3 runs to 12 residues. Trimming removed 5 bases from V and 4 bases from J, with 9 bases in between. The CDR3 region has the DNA TGTGCCAGCAGTTCACAGGAATACGAGCAGTACTTC. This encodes CASSSQEYEQYF.

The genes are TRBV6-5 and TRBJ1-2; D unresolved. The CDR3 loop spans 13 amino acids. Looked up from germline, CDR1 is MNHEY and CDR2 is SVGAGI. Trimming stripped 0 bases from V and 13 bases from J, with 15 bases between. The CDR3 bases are TGTGCCAGCAGTTACTCGATGGTTTATTTGGGCACCTTC. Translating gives CASSYSMVYLGTF.

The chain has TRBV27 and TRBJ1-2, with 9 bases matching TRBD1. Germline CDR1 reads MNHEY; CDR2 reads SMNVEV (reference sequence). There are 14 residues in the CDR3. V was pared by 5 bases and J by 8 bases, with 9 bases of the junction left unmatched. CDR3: CASSAPGQGSGYTF. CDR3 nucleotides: TGTGCCAGCAGTGCCCCGGGACAGGGAAGCGGCTACACCTTC.

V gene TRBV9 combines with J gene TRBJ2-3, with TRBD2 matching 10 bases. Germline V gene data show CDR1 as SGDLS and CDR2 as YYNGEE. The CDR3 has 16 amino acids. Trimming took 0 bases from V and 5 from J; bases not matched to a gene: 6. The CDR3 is CASSVGLVAGGDTQYF. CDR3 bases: TGTGCCAGCAGCGTAGGGCTGGTAGCGGGAGGAGATACGCAGTATTTT.

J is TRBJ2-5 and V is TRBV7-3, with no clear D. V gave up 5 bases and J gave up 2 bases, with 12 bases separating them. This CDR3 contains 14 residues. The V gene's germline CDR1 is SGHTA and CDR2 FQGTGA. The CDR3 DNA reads TGTGCCAGCAGCAAGTCGCCTTTACAAGAGACCCAGTACTTC. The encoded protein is CASSKSPLQETQYF.

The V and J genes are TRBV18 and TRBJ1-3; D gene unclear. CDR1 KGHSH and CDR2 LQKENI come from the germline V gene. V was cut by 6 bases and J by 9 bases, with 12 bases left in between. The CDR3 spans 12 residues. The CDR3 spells CASSPERATIYF. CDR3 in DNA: TGTGCCAGCTCCCCGGAAAGAGCCACCATATATTTT.

Here the CDR3 DNA reads TGCGCCAGCAGCCAAGACTCATGGATCGGGGCTAGGCAGCCCCAGCATTTT. Translation gives CASSQDSWIGARQPQHF. The rearrangement joins TRBV4-3 to TRBJ1-5; tentatively, D is TRBD1 (5 bases). From germline, CDR1 is LGHNA and CDR2 YSLEER. CDR3 length equals 17 residues. With 0 bases removed from V and 7 bases from J, the gap between germline ends came to 19 bases.